Below, 28 T cell receptor beta chains from the same sample are listed, as sequenced in a study of T cell repertoires in cytomegalovirus infection. Their recognized antigens are unknown. One entry per CDR3 protein results from TCRdb running MiXCR on the reads. The sample contains 450,000 to 650,000 distinct CDR3 sequences, roughly 42% of which appear only once. Sequenced material: cultured PBMCs, taken from culture after CMV antigen stimulation. The receptors were gathered from a human donor in good health (CMV status not recorded). Some clones in this sample may be carry-over from other donors' samples.

The V call is TRBV6-1, the J call TRBJ1-3; no firm D call. The CDR3 runs to 15 residues. Trimming stripped 3 bases from V and 0 bases from J, with 9 bases between. Germline V CDR1 and CDR2: MNHNS, SASEGT. The CDR3, as DNA: TGTGCCAGCAGTGATGTCACCTTCTCTGGAAACACCATATATTTT. Amino acids: CASSDVTFSGNTIYF.

V is TRBV6-8 and J is TRBJ1-5, with 8 positions matching TRBD1. CDR1 MNHGY and CDR2 SAAAGT come from the germline V gene. Trimming removed 5 bases from V and 5 bases from J; junction bases left unmatched: 8. The CDR3 runs 15 residues. The CDR3 loop is CASSPRQGYDQPQHF. In DNA, the CDR3 is TGTGCCAGCAGTCCACGACAGGGGTACGATCAGCCCCAGCATTTT.

This chain uses TRBV5-6 with TRBJ2-2; 9 positions match TRBD1. CDR1 and CDR2 (germline): SGHDT, YYEEEE. Losses at the gene ends were 0 bases for V and 6 bases for J; bases not matched to a gene: 6. This CDR3 contains 16 residues. As DNA, the CDR3 is TGTGCCAGCAGCTTGGAAGGGACAGGGTGGTCCGGGGAGCTGTTTTTT. This codes for CASSLEGTGWSGELFF.

This clonotype was seen repeatedly, ten times or more. V and J are TRBV7-9 and TRBJ1-5; weak D call: TRBD1 (5 bases). The CDR3 consists of 15 residues. The V end was cut by 5 bases, the J end by 5 bases, with 16 bases between. Germline V gives CDR1 SEHNR, CDR2 FQNEAQ (reference sequence). CDR3: CASSLTRGRDQPQHF. CDR3 DNA sequence: TGTGCCAGCAGCCTAACGCGGGGGAGGGATCAGCCCCAGCATTTT.

This clonotype was counted only a few times. The CDR3 sequence is CASSEARLAGNSDTQYF. The CDR3 nucleotides read TGTGCCAGCAGTGAAGCACGACTAGCGGGGAACTCAGATACGCAGTATTTT. The chain joins TRBV2 to TRBJ2-3; 11 nucleotides match TRBD2. J lost 4 bases, V lost 0 bases, and 6 bases had no gene match. Germline loops: CDR1 SNHLY, CDR2 FYNNEI. The length of the CDR3 is 17 residues.

This chain uses TRBV12-3 or TRBV12-4 with TRBJ1-4, with D perhaps TRBD1 (6 bases). Trimming stripped 4 bases from V and 8 bases from J, with 23 bases between. CDR3 length: 17 amino acids. As DNA, the CDR3 is TGTGCCAGCAGTTCCCCCTTGGGGGGGGCGCAAGGCGAAAAACTGTTTTTT. As protein: CASSSPLGGAQGEKLFF.

The CDR3 DNA reads as TGCAGTGCTAGTAGGGAGTACGGGGAGCTGTTTTTT. This sequence encodes CSASREYGELFF. This sequence joins TRBV20-1 and TRBJ2-2; possibly TRBD2 for D (5 bases). Trimming stripped 3 bases from V and 7 bases from J, with 9 bases between. The germline V gene has CDR1 DFQATT and CDR2 SNEGSKA (reference sequence). CDR3 size: 12 residues.

There are a few counts of this clonotype. This chain links TRBV6-2 or TRBV6-3 with TRBJ2-7, with TRBD2 matching 11 bases. Per the germline V gene, CDR1 is MNHEY and CDR2 is SVGEGT. The CDR3 contains 14 residues. Unmatched junction bases numbered 6, after V lost 10 bases and J lost 1 base. CDR3 region: CATGRLAGSYEQYF. For the CDR3, the DNA is TGTGCCACCGGGCGACTAGCGGGGTCCTACGAGCAGTACTTC.

This clonotype was seen more than once but under ten times. V is TRBV4-2 and J is TRBJ2-7, with unresolved D. Germline CDR1 reads LGHNA; CDR2 reads YNFKEQ. V was trimmed by 1 base and J by 0 bases, leaving 10 bases between them. There are 15 residues in the CDR3. The CDR3 nucleotides read TGTGCCAGCAGCCAAGCTGCGGAACTCTCCTACGAGCAGTACTTC. Translation: CASSQAAELSYEQYF.

The CDR3 loop reads CASSRIGGSTDTQYF. The DNA for the CDR3 is TGTGCCAGCAGCAGAATTGGGGGGAGCACAGATACGCAGTATTTT. The V gene is TRBV7-2, the J gene TRBJ2-3; perhaps TRBD2 as D (6 bases). CDR1 SGHTA and CDR2 FQGNSA come from the germline V gene. Trimming shortened V by 5 bases and J by 0 bases, and 12 bases separated the two germline ends. This CDR3 contains 15 residues. The whole variable domain, filled in from reference TRBV7-2 and TRBJ2-3, reads GAGVSQSPSNKVTEKGKDVELRCDPISGHTALYWYRQSLGQGLEFLIYFQGNSAPDKSGLPSDRFSAERTGGSVSTLTIQRTQQEDSAVYLCASSRIGGSTDTQYFGPGTRLTVL.

This clonotype was observed a few times. V is TRBV6-5 and J is TRBJ2-3, with a possible D match to TRBD1 (6 bases). Per the germline V gene, CDR1 is MNHEY and CDR2 is SVGAGI. The V end lost 5 bases, the J end lost 8 bases, and 14 bases lay between the germline ends. CDR3 length equals 13 residues. This CDR3 reads CASSRTVRGTQYF. CDR3 DNA: TGTGCCAGCAGTCGCACAGTCAGGGGTACGCAGTATTTT.

J is TRBJ2-1 and V is TRBV11-3; TRBD2 matches at 13 bases. With V trimmed by 5 bases and J by 9 bases, 7 bases remained unmatched. The CDR3 runs 15 residues. Germline assignment: CDR1 SGHNT and CDR2 YENEEA. The CDR3 region is CASSLRTSGSTEQFF. The CDR3 nucleotides read TGTGCCAGCAGCCTCCGGACTAGCGGGAGTACTGAGCAGTTCTTC.

Written as DNA, the CDR3 is TGTGCCAGCAGTGCCGTCTACCGGGACCCATATTCACCCCTCCACTTT. Residues: CASSAVYRDPYSPLHF. The J gene is TRBJ1-6, the V gene TRBV6-1; TRBD1 is a possible D gene (5 bases). Germline assignment: CDR1 MNHNS and CDR2 SASEGT. This CDR3 region has 16 residues. V was cut by 4 bases and J by 8 bases, with 18 bases left in between.

This clonotype has at least ten counts. V gene TRBV7-2 combines with J gene TRBJ2-1; 11 positions match TRBD2. With 5 bases clipped from V and 6 bases from J, the junction kept 9 bases outside the gene matches. The CDR3 sequence is 16 residues long. CDR1 and CDR2 from the germline V gene are SGHTA and FQGNSA. In nucleotides, the CDR3 is TGTGCCAGCAGCATATCTACGGGACTAGCGGCCAATGAGCAGTTCTTC. Protein sequence: CASSISTGLAANEQFF. The whole variable domain, filled in from reference TRBV7-2 and TRBJ2-1, reads GAGVSQSPSNKVTEKGKDVELRCDPISGHTALYWYRQSLGQGLEFLIYFQGNSAPDKSGLPSDRFSAERTGGSVSTLTIQRTQQEDSAVYLCASSISTGLAANEQFFGPGTRLTVL.

Written as DNA, the CDR3 is TGTGCCATCAGTGAAGACAGGGGATCGAAAAGATACGAGCAGTACTTC. Translating it yields CAISEDRGSKRYEQYF. The V call is TRBV10-3, the J call TRBJ2-7, with TRBD1 identical over 8 bases. This CDR3 contains 16 residues. The J segment lost 4 bases and the V segment lost 3 bases, leaving 11 bases of the junction unmatched. The germline gives CDR1 ENHRY, CDR2 SYGVKD.

The chain combines TRBV6-4 with TRBJ1-4; D is ambiguous. CDR3 length equals 16 residues. V shed 0 bases and J shed 0 bases, with 8 bases lying between them. Germline-derived CDR1 and CDR2 are MRHNA and SNTAGT. The CDR3 spells CASSDSCGATNEKLFF. The CDR3 DNA is TGTGCCAGCAGTGACTCGTGTGGGGCAACTAATGAAAAACTGTTTTTT.

V gene TRBV6-6 combines with J gene TRBJ1-5, with 9 nucleotides matching TRBD1. The CDR3 is 14 amino acids. The germline V gene has CDR1 MNHNY and CDR2 SVGAGI (reference sequence). Losses at the gene ends were 5 bases for V and 5 bases for J; bases not matched to a gene: 4. The CDR3 spells CASSGGQGYQPQHF. In nucleotides, the CDR3 is TGTGCCAGCAGTGGGGGACAGGGCTATCAGCCCCAGCATTTT.

This clonotype was seen more than once but under ten times. This rearrangement joins TRBV12-3 or TRBV12-4 to TRBJ2-3, with a tentative D call TRBD2 (6 bases). V was cut by 1 base and J by 2 bases, with 10 bases left in between. The CDR3 runs 15 residues. In nucleotides, the CDR3 is TGTGCCAGCAGTTTAGTGCGGGGAATCACAGATACGCAGTATTTT. Its protein is CASSLVRGITDTQYF.

The rearrangement links TRBV2 to TRBJ2-5; D might be TRBD1 (5 bases). The ends were cut back, 1 base at V and 5 bases at J, with 11 bases in the middle. The CDR3 length is 14 residues. CDR1 and CDR2 (germline): SNHLY, FYNNEI. The DNA for the CDR3 is TGTGCCAGCAGTGAAGACTTAGGGGTCGAGACCCAGTACTTC. Residues: CASSEDLGVETQYF.

The chain combines TRBV11-2 with TRBJ2-5; 12 positions match TRBD2. Unmatched junction bases numbered 13, after V lost 3 bases and J lost 5 bases. Germline values: CDR1 SGHAT, CDR2 FQNNGV. The CDR3 spans 18 residues. CDR3 residues: CASSFSAPGLAGPETQYF. CDR3 nucleotides: TGTGCCAGCAGCTTTTCCGCCCCCGGACTAGCGGGACCGGAGACCCAGTACTTC.

The V and J genes are TRBV7-2 and TRBJ1-5; 7 nucleotides agree with TRBD1. The CDR3 is 14 amino acids. The germline V gene encodes CDR1 SGHTA and CDR2 FQGNSA. V lost 3 bases and J lost 5; bases outside the gene matches: 4. CDR3 region: CASSFGQVYQPQHF. CDR3 bases: TGTGCCAGCAGCTTCGGACAGGTCTATCAGCCCCAGCATTTT.

This clonotype has just a few counts. This chain joins TRBV29-1 and TRBJ2-3; D is unresolved. In germline, CDR1 is SQVTM, CDR2 ANQGSEA. Trimming took off 4 bases at V and 3 bases at J, with 14 bases between the two ends. There are 14 residues in the CDR3. The DNA for the CDR3 is TGCAGCGTTGCGGCAGGTCTGAGGACAGATACGCAGTATTTT. It translates to CSVAAGLRTDTQYF.

The CDR3 spells CASRVLNTEAFF. The CDR3 region has the DNA TGCGCCAGCAGAGTGCTGAACACTGAAGCTTTCTTT. J is TRBJ1-1 and V is TRBV4-1; D gene uncertain. Germline assignment: CDR1 MGHRA and CDR2 YSYEKL. The CDR3 is 12 amino acids. The V and J ends lost 6 bases and 0 bases respectively, with 5 bases between them.

The chain couples TRBV6-2 or TRBV6-3 to TRBJ2-1; 13 bases agree with TRBD2. The CDR3 runs to 20 residues. Germline loops: CDR1 MNHEY, CDR2 SVGEGT. Trimming took 2 bases from V and 11 from J; bases not matched to a gene: 21. CDR3 residues: CASSYHRTSGSRPQIFKQFF. The CDR3 region has the DNA TGTGCCAGCAGTTACCATCGGACTAGCGGGAGTCGCCCCCAAATTTTTAAGCAGTTCTTC.

This clonotype was seen a few times. The chain joins TRBV5-4 to TRBJ2-5; D may be TRBD1 (6 bases). V lost 2 bases to trimming and J lost 1 base, with 9 bases between them. Germline CDR1 is SGHNT and CDR2 is YYREEE (reference sequence). The CDR3 length is 14 residues. CDR3 loop: CASSFTGPQETQYF. CDR3 bases: TGTGCCAGCAGCTTTACAGGGCCCCAAGAGACCCAGTACTTC.

The chain couples TRBV19 to TRBJ1-5; 8 nucleotides agree with TRBD1. The CDR3 extends over 14 amino acids. V lost 7 bases to trimming and J lost 5 bases; unmatched junction nucleotides: 7. CDR1 LNHDA and CDR2 SQIVND come from the germline V gene (reference sequence). The CDR3 loop is CASTPDRVYQPQHF. The CDR3 region has the DNA TGTGCCAGTACCCCGGACAGGGTCTATCAGCCCCAGCATTTT.

The table lists this clonotype with many counts. The V gene is TRBV7-2, the J gene TRBJ1-4; D uncertain. The CDR3 covers 16 residues. Germline CDR1 SGHTA, CDR2 FQGNSA. The germline V and J ends were trimmed by 2 bases and 1 base, with 11 bases remaining between them. CDR3 loop: CASSLFGVGTNEKLFF. For the CDR3, the DNA is TGTGCCAGCAGCTTATTCGGGGTCGGAACTAATGAAAAACTGTTTTTT.

This clonotype was detected a few times. The rearrangement uses TRBV6-2 or TRBV6-3 and TRBJ2-1; a possible D gene is TRBD2 (6 bases). CDR1 is MNHEY, CDR2 SVGEGT, per germline. CDR3 size: 13 residues. V dropped 5 bases and J dropped 5 bases, with 10 bases sitting between them. The CDR3 DNA reads as TGTGCCAGCAGTCGCGGGACTCACAATGAGCAGTTCTTC. Its translation is CASSRGTHNEQFF.